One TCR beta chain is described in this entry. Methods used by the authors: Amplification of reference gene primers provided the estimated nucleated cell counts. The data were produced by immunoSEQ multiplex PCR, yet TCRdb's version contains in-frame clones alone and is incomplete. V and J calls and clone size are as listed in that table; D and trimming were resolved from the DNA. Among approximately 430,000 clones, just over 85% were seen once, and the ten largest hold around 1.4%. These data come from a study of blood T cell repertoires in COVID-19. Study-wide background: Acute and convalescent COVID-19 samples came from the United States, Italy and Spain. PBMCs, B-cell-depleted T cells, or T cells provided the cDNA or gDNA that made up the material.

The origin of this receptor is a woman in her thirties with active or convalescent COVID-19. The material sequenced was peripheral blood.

This chain's CDR3 is CASSEGWIGSSGNTIYF. CDR3 nucleotides: TGTGCCAGCAGTGAAGGCTGGATTGGGAGCTCTGGAAACACCATATATTTT. The genes are TRBV6-1 and TRBJ1-3; D unclear. Per germline, CDR1 MNHNS and CDR2 SASEGT. The CDR3 runs 17 residues. V gave up 1 base and J gave up 0 bases, with 13 bases separating them.